These 14 T cell receptor beta chains originate from one sample sequenced in a study of blood T cell repertoires in COVID-19. Sequenced by immunoSEQ multiplex PCR; TCRdb stores in-frame clones only, minus some. The sample lists 200,000 to 300,000 clones, around 83% occurring once. Specimen: peripheral blood. The receptors derive from a woman aged 80 or over with acute or convalescent COVID-19.

On this clone itself: This sample includes further DNA sequences coding for the same CDR3. V usage is TRBV11-2 and J usage is TRBJ2-5; 7 bases are a match to TRBD1. With 4 bases clipped from V and 1 base from J, the junction kept 6 bases outside the gene matches. CDR3 length equals 15 residues. Germline CDR1 reads SGHAT; CDR2 reads FQNNGV. The CDR3 region is CASSSAGTAQETQYF. The CDR3 nucleotides are TGTGCCAGCAGCTCGGCCGGGACAGCCCAAGAGACCCAGTACTTC. Combining the CDR3 with reference TRBV11-2 and TRBJ2-5 gives the whole variable domain EAGVAQSPRYKIIEKRQSVAFWCNPISGHATLYWYQQILGQGPKLLIQFQNNGVVDDSQLPKDRFSAERLKGVDSTLKIQPAKLEDSAVYLCASSSAGTAQETQYFGPGTRLLVL.

The chain uses TRBV15 and TRBJ1-6; D is unresolved. Germline V gives CDR1 LNHNV, CDR2 YYDKDF (reference sequence). The V and J ends lost 5 bases and 7 bases respectively, with 12 bases between them. The CDR3 covers 14 residues. CDR3 amino acids: CATSARKFNSPLHF. CDR3 sequence (DNA): TGTGCCACCAGCGCCAGGAAGTTCAATTCACCCCTCCACTTT.

This clone appeared once. V is TRBV13 and J is TRBJ1-1; D remains ambiguous. The CDR3 spans 15 residues. V lost 5 bases and J 1 base, leaving 14 bases between the germline ends. CDR1 is PRHDT and CDR2 is FYEKMQ in the germline V gene (reference sequence). CDR3 sequence: CASSLTASGNTEAFF. The DNA of the CDR3 is TGTGCCAGCAGCCTCACAGCCTCAGGGAACACTGAAGCTTTCTTT.

The table lists this clone with a few counts. The V call is TRBV5-4, the J call TRBJ1-1; 7 positions agree with TRBD1. The CDR3 contains 12 residues. Germline trimming cut 4 bases from V and 5 bases from J; bases unmatched to any gene: 2. Germline V CDR1 and CDR2: SGHNT, YYREEE (reference sequence). DNA for the CDR3: TGTGCCAGCAGCCCCAGGGGGACTGAAGCTTTCTTT. Translating it yields CASSPRGTEAFF.

This chain uses TRBV30 with TRBJ1-4; D not certain. V lost 1 base to trimming and J lost 7 bases, with 13 bases between them. Germline lookup yields CDR1 GTSNPN and CDR2 SVGIG (reference sequence). This CDR3 has 14 residues. The CDR3 bases are TGTGCCTGGAGTGGGGGAGGGTCCGTTGAAAAACTGTTTTTT. Its protein is CAWSGGGSVEKLFF. Complete variable domain (other parts from reference TRBV30 and TRBJ1-4): SQTIHQWPATLVQPVGSPLSLECTVEGTSNPNLYWYRQAAGRGLQLLFYSVGIGQISSEVPQNLSASRPQDRQFILSSKKLLLSDSGFYLCAWSGGGSVEKLFFGSGTQLSVL.

V usage is TRBV5-4 and J usage is TRBJ1-5; possibly TRBD1 for D (6 bases). Germline CDR1 is SGHNT and CDR2 is YYREEE (reference sequence). This CDR3 has 13 amino acids. The ends were cut back, 0 bases at V and 6 bases at J, with 7 bases in the middle. The DNA for the CDR3 is TGTGCCAGCAGCTTGGAAGGGGGTCAGCCCCAGCATTTT. Encoded protein: CASSLEGGQPQHF.

This sequence joins TRBV5-8 and TRBJ2-2, with 7 bases matching TRBD1. CDR3 length: 15 amino acids. The trim removed 3 bases at V and 0 bases at J, leaving 2 bases unmatched. Germline CDR1 SGHTS, CDR2 YDEGEE. In DNA, the CDR3 is TGTGCCAGCAGCTCGGGACAGACGAACACCGGGGAGCTGTTTTTT. Its protein is CASSSGQTNTGELFF.

This chain connects TRBV4-1 to TRBJ2-7, with D possibly TRBD1 on 6 matching bases. Germline CDR1 MGHRA, CDR2 YSYEKL. Trimming removed 0 bases from V and 4 bases from J, with 28 bases in between. The CDR3 covers 20 residues. CDR3 sequence (DNA): TGCGCCAGCAGCCAAGATAGTCCCGTGTACCCGGGACAACGGAGGTACGAGCAGTACTTC. Encoded protein: CASSQDSPVYPGQRRYEQYF.

This clone appeared a few times. This chain uses TRBV28 with TRBJ1-5; the D is unclear. Germline lookup yields CDR1 MDHEN and CDR2 SYDVKM. This CDR3 region has 16 residues. The V end was cut by 7 bases, the J end by 1 base, with 17 bases between. CDR3 sequence: CASIDQTGGSNQPQHF. The CDR3 coding sequence is TGTGCCAGCATAGACCAAACGGGTGGAAGCAATCAGCCCCAGCATTTT.

This rearrangement joins TRBV18 to TRBJ1-2; 7 bases match TRBD1. The ends lost 2 bases at V and 2 bases at J; junction bases unmatched: 5. From germline, CDR1 is KGHSH and CDR2 LQKENI. The CDR3 has 15 residues. CDR3 bases: TGTGCCAGCTCACCATTGAGGGGGCAGAACTATGGCTACACCTTC. Amino acids: CASSPLRGQNYGYTF. Using reference TRBV18 and TRBJ1-2 for the parts outside the CDR3, the full variable domain is NAGVMQNPRHLVRRRGQEARLRCSPMKGHSHVYWYRQLPEEGLKFMVYLQKENIIDESGMPKERFSAEFPKEGPSILRIQQVVRGDSAAYFCASSPLRGQNYGYTFGSGTRLTVV.

This rearrangement joins TRBV3-1 (or the pseudogene TRBV3-2) to TRBJ2-1; TRBD1 matches at 9 bases. V dropped 4 bases and J dropped 7; count of bases not matched to a gene: 11. The CDR3 is 16 residues long. The germline V gene encodes CDR1 LGHDT and CDR2 YNNKEL (reference sequence). CDR3 sequence (DNA): TGTGCCAGCAGCCCAAGTCCCGGACAGGGGACAAATGAGCAGTTCTTC. This encodes CASSPSPGQGTNEQFF.

The chain has TRBV7-9 and TRBJ1-4; TRBD1 matches 7 bases. The CDR3 covers 16 residues. Trimming removed 5 bases from V and 0 bases from J; junction bases left unmatched: 6. Germline CDR1 is SEHNR and CDR2 is FQNEAQ (reference sequence). CDR3 in amino acids: CASSPGQYATNEKLFF. The CDR3 nucleotides are TGTGCCAGCAGCCCGGGACAGTATGCAACTAATGAAAAACTGTTTTTT.

V usage is TRBV11-2 and J usage is TRBJ1-2, with D unresolved. Trimming removed 1 base from V and 3 bases from J, with 9 bases in between. Germline values: CDR1 SGHAT, CDR2 FQNNGV. The CDR3 has 14 amino acids. This CDR3 reads CASSLGPEDYGYTF. The CDR3 DNA sequence: TGTGCCAGCAGCTTAGGCCCAGAAGACTATGGCTACACCTTC.

This chain links TRBV9 with TRBJ1-2, with a possible D match to TRBD1 (6 bases). V was trimmed by 1 base and J by 4 bases, leaving 17 bases between them. CDR1 is SGDLS and CDR2 is YYNGEE in the germline V gene. CDR3 size: 16 residues. CDR3 DNA: TGTGCCAGCAGCGTACTCGGCCAGGGACAACCCTATGGCTACACCTTC. This encodes CASSVLGQGQPYGYTF.